This T cell receptor (beta chain) originates from a study of T cell responses to AZD1222 COVID-19 vaccine. Study-wide results and limits: Just 5 to 7 AZD1222 recipients tested seropositive at baseline. Donors, mostly white British, included more females; clonal diversity was possibly underestimated. None of the repertoires were sampled until the peak T cell response had passed. Receipt of two AZD1222 doses was followed by a rise in Spike-specific TCR breadth and depth.

Trimming cost V 8 bases and J 4 bases; bases outside gene matches: 11. The CDR3 runs to 15 residues. The germline V gene has CDR1 LNHNV and CDR2 YYDKDF (reference sequence). In the case of this clone: Its specificity is unknown.

Sequencing used immunoSEQ multiplex PCR; TCRdb keeps in-frame clones, though not all of them. The table records about 160,000 clones, approximately 90% of them present only once. The sequencing here drew on peripheral blood, taken on day 0 of AZD1222 vaccination. The gene calls are TRBV15 and TRBJ1-5; 7 bases match TRBD1. This sequence was found in an adult in good health. The CDR3 spells CATEDRVGWNQPQHF. Here the CDR3 DNA reads TGTGCCACCGAAGACAGGGTAGGGTGGAATCAGCCCCAGCATTTT.